These 25 T cell receptor beta chains originate from one sample sequenced in a study of control samples from healthy donors and cancer patients. The protocol was immunoSEQ multiplex PCR, while the TCRdb copy is restricted to in-frame clones and leaves out a portion. The sample records 100,000 to 150,000 clones, about 92% being singletons. Sequenced sample: PBMCs. These receptors were obtained from a man older than 75 with head and neck cancer.

The chain is built from TRBV6-6 and TRBJ1-6, with 8 bases identical to TRBD1. This CDR3 spans 15 amino acids. V was pared by 6 bases and J by 7 bases, with 8 bases of the junction left unmatched. Germline V gene sequence: CDR1 MNHNY, CDR2 SVGAGI (reference sequence). In DNA, the CDR3 is TGTGCCAGCAGGCGACAGGGGAATATCAATTCACCCCTCCACTTT. It yields the protein CASRRQGNINSPLHF.

The V gene is TRBV5-8, the J gene TRBJ1-5, with D possibly being TRBD1 (5 bases). In germline, CDR1 is SGHTS, CDR2 YDEGEE. V lost 7 bases to trimming and J lost 4 bases, with 12 bases between them. CDR3 length equals 13 residues. Here the CDR3 reads CASHPGWNQPQHF. CDR3 coding DNA: TGTGCCAGCCACCCAGGGTGGAATCAGCCCCAGCATTTT.

This clone is a singleton in its sample. The chain joins TRBV6-1 to TRBJ1-5; no firm D call. V was trimmed by 3 bases and J by 5 bases, leaving 14 bases between them. CDR1 is MNHNS, CDR2 SASEGT, per germline. The CDR3 is 15 residues long. The CDR3 DNA sequence: TGTGCCAGCAGTGAGAGCGGCTTCTTCTATCAGCCCCAGCATTTT. Protein: CASSESGFFYQPQHF.

The V call is TRBV4-2, the J call TRBJ1-2, with D hard to call. V lost 2 bases, J lost 0 bases, and 10 bases lay in between. Germline V gene sequence: CDR1 LGHNA, CDR2 YNFKEQ. This CDR3 contains 15 residues. The CDR3 protein is CASSQNAGANYGYTF. The CDR3 nucleotides read TGTGCCAGCAGCCAAAACGCAGGAGCTAACTATGGCTACACCTTC.

The chain joins TRBV2 to TRBJ1-5; D is unclear. V lost 2 bases and J 5 bases, leaving 7 bases between the germline ends. Germline V lookup: CDR1 SNHLY, CDR2 FYNNEI. The CDR3 consists of 13 residues. CDR3 residues: CASSEIRDQPQHF. DNA for the CDR3: TGTGCCAGCAGTGAAATCCGGGATCAGCCCCAGCATTTT.

The gene calls are TRBV7-6 and TRBJ2-7; D possibly corresponds to TRBD1 (6 bases). The germline V and J ends were trimmed by 5 bases and 4 bases, with 18 bases remaining between them. The CDR3 sequence is 15 residues long. The germline CDR1 and CDR2 sequences are SGHVS and FNYEAQ. The CDR3 region has the DNA TGTGCCAGCAGCCCTAGACAGGAAGGATCTTACGAGCAGTACTTC. Its translation is CASSPRQEGSYEQYF.

This chain links TRBV7-9 with TRBJ1-4; D gene uncertain. The germline V gene has CDR1 SEHNR and CDR2 FQNEAQ (reference sequence). V lost 5 bases to trimming and J lost 5 bases, with 3 bases between them. CDR3 size: 11 residues. The CDR3 protein is CASSQNEKLFF. The DNA for the CDR3 is TGTGCCAGCAGCCAAAATGAAAAACTGTTTTTT.

CDR3 residues: CASSIRRGQGTGELFF. The CDR3 DNA follows: TGTGCCAGTAGTATAAGGAGGGGACAAGGGACCGGGGAGCTGTTTTTT. The chain links TRBV19 to TRBJ2-2; tentatively, D is TRBD1 or TRBD2 (6 bases each). The V gene's germline CDR1 is LNHDA and CDR2 SQIVND (reference sequence). This CDR3 contains 16 residues. Between the trimmed V and J ends, which lost 2 bases and 5 bases, there was a span of 15 bases.

V gene TRBV6-6 combines with J gene TRBJ2-1; D call uncertain. CDR1 is MNHNY, CDR2 SVGAGI, per germline (reference sequence). This CDR3 is built from 14 residues. Trimming removed 5 bases at V and 7 bases at J, with 15 bases between. CDR3 in DNA: TGTGCCAGCAGTCGATCCCTAGTGTGGAATGAGCAGTTCTTC. Translating gives CASSRSLVWNEQFF.

The V call is TRBV5-1, the J call TRBJ2-1; D not resolved. V lost 5 bases and J lost 1, with 7 bases in between. The CDR3 loop spans 13 amino acids. The germline V gene has CDR1 SGHRS and CDR2 YFSETQ. The CDR3 is CASSQRSYNEQFF. The CDR3 DNA reads TGCGCCAGCAGTCAACGGTCCTACAATGAGCAGTTCTTC.

The gene calls are TRBV27 and TRBJ2-3; 7 nucleotides align to TRBD2. V dropped 7 bases and J dropped 1; count of bases not matched to a gene: 11. The CDR3 totals 16 residues. The germline CDR1 and CDR2 sequences are MNHEY and SMNVEV (reference sequence). CDR3 DNA: TGTGCCAGCAACCCGCAGCTAGCGGACCGCACAGATACGCAGTATTTT. Translated: CASNPQLADRTDTQYF.

This sequence joins TRBV30 and TRBJ2-2; D gene ambiguous. The CDR3 extends over 16 amino acids. In germline, CDR1 is GTSNPN, CDR2 SVGIG (reference sequence). The V gene lost 0 bases and the J gene lost 8 bases, with 19 bases spanning the gap. The CDR3 sequence: CAWSVRRAPTRGELFF. DNA for the CDR3: TGTGCCTGGAGTGTAAGGCGAGCGCCCACGCGGGGGGAGCTGTTTTTT.

CDR3 in amino acids: CASSTGQGMNTEAFF. CDR3 nucleotide sequence: TGTGCCAGCAGCACGGGACAGGGGATGAACACTGAAGCTTTCTTT. V and J are TRBV5-4 and TRBJ1-1; 10 bases are shared with TRBD1. Trimming removed 4 bases from V and 0 bases from J; junction bases left unmatched: 3. Germline V gene sequence: CDR1 SGHNT, CDR2 YYREEE (reference sequence). This CDR3 is 15 amino acids long.

The chain has TRBV5-6 and TRBJ2-2, with a possible D match to TRBD2 (5 bases). The CDR3 spans 16 residues. Trimming removed 2 bases at V and 4 bases at J, with 15 bases between. The germline V gene has CDR1 SGHDT and CDR2 YYEEEE. In nucleotides, the CDR3 is TGTGCCAGCAGCTTCCGCCGAGGGCTACCCACCGGGGAGCTGTTTTTT. Translated: CASSFRRGLPTGELFF.

CDR3 coding DNA: TGTGCTAGTGCGGGCACAGGGAATCAGCCCCAGCATTTT. Amino acids: CASAGTGNQPQHF. The J gene is TRBJ1-5, the V gene TRBV12-5; TRBD1 might be the D (6 bases). This CDR3 is built from 13 residues. Germline CDR1 and CDR2: LGHNT and FRNRAP. Trimming left V 7 bases short and J 4 bases short, with 11 bases between.

This clone was detected only once. The CDR3 loop is CAWGDRANYGYTF. The CDR3 DNA reads TGTGCCTGGGGGGACAGGGCTAACTATGGCTACACCTTC. The chain links TRBV28 to TRBJ1-2; 9 bases are a match to TRBD1. V was clipped by 11 bases and J by 0 bases; unmatched bases: 4. The germline V gene encodes CDR1 MDHEN and CDR2 SYDVKM. This CDR3 region has 13 residues.

For the CDR3, the DNA is TGTGCCAGCAGCCCCCGACAGGGCTACCTTCCGGCTGAAAAACTGTTTTTT. It yields the protein CASSPRQGYLPAEKLFF. This rearrangement joins TRBV7-9 to TRBJ1-4; 7 bases line up with TRBD1. CDR1 is SEHNR and CDR2 is FQNEAQ in the germline V gene (reference sequence). There are 17 residues in the CDR3. The J segment lost 7 bases and the V segment lost 5 bases, leaving 16 bases of the junction unmatched. Based on the CDR3 plus reference TRBV7-9 and TRBJ1-4, the full variable domain is DTGVSQNPRHKITKRGQNVTFRCDPISEHNRLYWYRQTLGQGPEFLTYFQNEAQLEKSRLLSDRFSAERPKGSFSTLEIQRTEQGDSAMYLCASSPRQGYLPAEKLFFGSGTQLSVL.

In this sample, this clone turned up once. The chain carries TRBV18 and TRBJ1-1, with D maybe TRBD1 (6 bases). The CDR3 contains 15 residues. Germline V CDR1 and CDR2: KGHSH, LQKENI. Between the trimmed V and J ends, which lost 6 bases and 1 base, there was a span of 15 bases. CDR3 sequence: CASSPGTTPNTEAFF. DNA for the CDR3: TGTGCCAGCTCGCCCGGGACAACCCCGAACACTGAAGCTTTCTTT. The entire variable domain, with the rest obtained from reference TRBV18 and TRBJ1-1, is as follows: NAGVMQNPRHLVRRRGQEARLRCSPMKGHSHVYWYRQLPEEGLKFMVYLQKENIIDESGMPKERFSAEFPKEGPSILRIQQVVRGDSAAYFCASSPGTTPNTEAFFGQGTRLTVV.

The chain couples TRBV2 to TRBJ2-1; 9 bases align to TRBD2. The CDR3 is made up of 15 amino acids. J was trimmed by 7 bases and V by 7 bases; bases with no gene match: 11. The V gene's germline CDR1 is SNHLY and CDR2 FYNNEI. The CDR3 nucleotides read TGTGCCAGCATATCAGCTAGCGGGATATGGAATGAGCAGTTCTTC. As protein: CASISASGIWNEQFF.

This chain connects TRBV3-1 (or the pseudogene TRBV3-2) to TRBJ2-4; D not resolved. The germline CDR1 and CDR2 sequences are LGHDT and YNNKEL (reference sequence). The CDR3 contains 15 residues. V was shortened by 5 bases and J by 6 bases, with 17 bases between the two germline ends. Here the CDR3 reads CASSFGPANGNIQYF. The CDR3 coding sequence is TGTGCCAGCAGCTTTGGACCAGCTAACGGAAACATTCAGTACTTC.

CDR3 protein: CASSLAGVYGYTF. CDR3 nucleotides: TGTGCCAGCAGCTTGGCAGGGGTCTATGGCTACACCTTC. This chain links TRBV7-9 with TRBJ1-2, with D tentatively TRBD1 (6 bases). CDR1 and CDR2 (germline): SEHNR, FQNEAQ (reference sequence). This CDR3 is 13 amino acids long. With 3 bases removed from V and 4 bases from J, the gap between germline ends came to 9 bases.

The chain carries TRBV5-6 and TRBJ2-2, with 7 positions matching TRBD2. Losses at the gene ends were 6 bases for V and 0 bases for J; bases not matched to a gene: 14. The CDR3 consists of 18 residues. Looked up from germline, CDR1 is SGHDT and CDR2 is YYEEEE. CDR3 coding DNA: TGTGCCAGCACCCGGGGCCCGTTAGCGGGCGCGAACACCGGGGAGCTGTTTTTT. Translating it yields CASTRGPLAGANTGELFF.

The chain joins TRBV20-1 to TRBJ1-5, with a possible D match to TRBD1 (6 bases). Germline loops: CDR1 DFQATT, CDR2 SNEGSKA (reference sequence). Trimming removed 6 bases at V and 1 base at J, with 25 bases between. CDR3 length equals 18 residues. CDR3 residues: CSASHGGTGSLSNQPQHF. The CDR3 DNA follows: TGCAGTGCAAGTCACGGGGGAACAGGGAGTTTGAGCAATCAGCCCCAGCATTTT.

A few counts support this clone. V and J are TRBV7-9 and TRBJ2-3, with 7 bases matching TRBD2. The CDR3 length is 16 residues. Germline CDR1 and CDR2: SEHNR and FQNEAQ (reference sequence). Unmatched junction bases numbered 15, after V lost 5 bases and J lost 7 bases. CDR3 region: CASSRRRAGELYTQYF. The CDR3 bases are TGTGCCAGCAGCCGGAGACGGGCGGGAGAACTATATACGCAGTATTTT.

This chain uses TRBV5-1 with TRBJ1-2; D not certain. Germline loops: CDR1 SGHRS, CDR2 YFSETQ. CDR3 length: 14 residues. V was pared by 3 bases and J by 7 bases, with 16 bases between. CDR3 in amino acids: CASSSGGQPVGYTF. In DNA, the CDR3 is TGCGCCAGCAGCTCGGGCGGGCAACCCGTTGGCTACACCTTC.